This TCR beta chain was found in a study of cytomegalovirus exposure and HLA in healthy donors. The PCR was carried out with 60 Vbeta primers and 13 Jbeta primers. Only in-frame clones appear in the TCRdb table, and some are missing; sequencing was by immunoSEQ multiplex PCR. The profile covers 90,000 or so clones, with 70% to 75% appearing a single time and roughly 4.2% taken by the ten largest. V dropped 8 bases and J dropped 3 bases, with 14 bases sitting between them. Germline assignment: CDR1 MNHEY and CDR2 SVGAGI. The CDR3 runs 14 residues. This sequence originates from a man between 60 and 75 years old in good health and CMV-seronegative. Material: PBMCs. V gene TRBV6-5 combines with J gene TRBJ1-5, with D perhaps TRBD1 (5 bases). The CDR3 region has the DNA TGTGCCAGCCTGCTAGGGGCATCCAATCAGCCCCAGCATTTT. It yields the protein CASLLGASNQPQHF.